This T cell receptor beta chain was profiled in a study of shared clonotypes between healthy human individuals. Whole-study results and caveats: Clonotype sharing among donors, it was expected, would be affected by sequencing depth.

A remark on this clone: Its specificity is unknown.

V gave up 8 bases and J gave up 7 bases, with 18 bases separating them. This CDR3 is 14 amino acids long. Germline assignment: CDR1 MNHNS and CDR2 SASEGT. Assay: immunoSEQ multiplex PCR; the TCRdb copy retains only in-frame clones and omits some. Here the sample spans under 1,100,000 clones, around 78% being singletons. Input material: memory CD4+ T cells from PBMCs. Stated subset: CD45RA-negative fraction. V usage is TRBV6-1 and J usage is TRBJ1-3; maybe TRBD1 (6 bases). The clonotype originates from a man aged 18 to 29 in good health. Some clones in this sample may be carry-over from other donors' samples. In DNA form, the CDR3 reads TGTGCCAGCGTATCGGGGGGCGCGGGTAACACCATATATTTT. Protein product: CASVSGGAGNTIYF.